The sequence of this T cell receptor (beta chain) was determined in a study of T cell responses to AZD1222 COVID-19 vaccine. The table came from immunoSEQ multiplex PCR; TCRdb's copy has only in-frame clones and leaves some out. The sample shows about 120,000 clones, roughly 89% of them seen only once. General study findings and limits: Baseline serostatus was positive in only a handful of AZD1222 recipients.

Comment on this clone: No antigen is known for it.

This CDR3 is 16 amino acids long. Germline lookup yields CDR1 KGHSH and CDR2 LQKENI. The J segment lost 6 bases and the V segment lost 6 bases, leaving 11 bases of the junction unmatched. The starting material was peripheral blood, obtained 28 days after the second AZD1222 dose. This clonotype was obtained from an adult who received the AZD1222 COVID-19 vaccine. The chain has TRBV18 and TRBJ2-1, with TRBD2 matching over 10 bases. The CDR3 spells CASSFSPGLATNEQFF. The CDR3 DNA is TGTGCCAGCTCGTTCTCCCCGGGACTAGCGACCAATGAGCAGTTCTTC.